This is a list of T cell receptor beta chains from one sample in a study of beta chain features in type 1 diabetes. Profiled with immunoSEQ multiplex PCR; TCRdb holds only in-frame clones, not every one. Among fewer than 450,000 clones listed, 13% were seen once. The sequencing sample was made of naive CD4+ T cells from blood. The receptors shown here come from a woman in her late teens or twenties with type 1 diabetes. CDR3s include the opening cysteine and the closing phenylalanine or tryptophan. Fields, in order: clone size, V gene, J gene, D gene, CDR3 DNA, CDR3 protein. D genes are given only for firm matches. For some rows the clone size is stated as once, few or many, or as a class when expanded; others skip it.

few	TRBV7-9	TRBJ2-3	-	TGTGCCAGCAGCTTAGGAACAGGACAGGATACGCAGTATTTT	CASSLGTGQDTQYF
few	TRBV27	TRBJ2-1	TRBD2	TGTGCCAGCAGTCCCGCCGGGACTAGCGGGATTGAGCAGTTCTTC	CASSPAGTSGIEQFF
-	TRBV5-4	TRBJ2-7	TRBD1	TGTGCCAGCAGCTTGGCTGGGACAGTAGACTACGAGCAGTACTTC	CASSLAGTVDYEQYF
once	TRBV18	TRBJ1-5	-	TGTGCCAGCTCAGCCACAGGTTTGAATCAGCCCCAGCATTTT	CASSATGLNQPQHF
few	TRBV2	TRBJ2-3	-	TGTGCCAGAGATGGCAAAACAGCGGTAGATACGCAGTATTTT	CARDGKTAVDTQYF
-	TRBV5-6	TRBJ1-1	-	TGTGCCAGCCAAACTAACCGCGGCCCTTACACTGAAGCTTTCTTT	CASQTNRGPYTEAFF
-	TRBV4-1	TRBJ1-5	-	TGCGCCAGCAGCCAAGAGTTCAGGGGCGGCAATCAGCCCCAGCATTTT	CASSQEFRGGNQPQHF
-	TRBV28	TRBJ2-2	TRBD2	TGTGCCAGCAGCCCATCTAGCGGGGGAACCGGGGAGCTGTTTTTT	CASSPSSGGTGELFF
few	TRBV20-1	TRBJ2-3	-	TGCAGTGGCAGCGACACAGATACGCAGTATTTT	CSGSDTDTQYF
few	TRBV2	TRBJ2-3	-	TGTGCCAGCAGCTTTCTCACAGATACGCAGTATTTT	CASSFLTDTQYF
-	TRBV18	TRBJ2-2	TRBD1	TGTGCCAGCTCACCAAGGGGGCCGAACACCGGGGAGCTGTTTTTT	CASSPRGPNTGELFF
-	TRBV5-1	TRBJ2-7	TRBD1	TGCGCCAGCAGCTTTTCGACAGGGGAAACCTACGAGCAGTACTTC	CASSFSTGETYEQYF
few	TRBV29-1	TRBJ1-1	-	TGCAGCGCCCATCCCGGGGGGAGGTCTGAAGCTTTCTTT	CSAHPGGRSEAFF
-	TRBV9	TRBJ2-2	TRBD1	TGTGCCAGCAGCGTAGTGGACCTTGGACAGGCTCCCGGGGAGCTGTTTTTT	CASSVVDLGQAPGELFF
-	TRBV15	TRBJ2-3	TRBD2	TGTGCCACCAGCAGAAAAAGGACTAGCGTGAGCTGGAACACAGATACGCAGTATTTT	CATSRKRTSVSWNTDTQYF
few	TRBV5-1	TRBJ2-5	TRBD2	TGCGCCAGCAGCTTGGGGACTAGCGGTAACCAAGAGACCCAGTACTTC	CASSLGTSGNQETQYF
-	TRBV15	TRBJ2-5	TRBD1	TGTGCCACCAGTGACAGGGTGAGGGAGACCCAGTACTTC	CATSDRVRETQYF
few	TRBV28	TRBJ2-7	TRBD1	TGTGCCAGCAGCTTTCATGGACAGGGCTACGAGCAGTACTTC	CASSFHGQGYEQYF
few	TRBV27	TRBJ2-1	TRBD2	TGTGCCAGCAGTTCTACCCGCCGACTAGCGGGACTTGATGAGCAGTTCTTC	CASSSTRRLAGLDEQFF
-	TRBV10-1	TRBJ2-3	-	TGCGCCAGCAGTCGGAGGGCCGTTGGAGCAGATACGCAGTATTTT	CASSRRAVGADTQYF
few	TRBV11-2	TRBJ2-1	TRBD1	TGTGCCAGCAGCCCTCTAGTCGGGACAGGGGCGTGGAATGAGCAGTTCTTC	CASSPLVGTGAWNEQFF
-	TRBV29-1	TRBJ1-2	-	TGCAGCGTTCGGCCTGCCGGGGGCTACACCTTC	CSVRPAGGYTF
-	TRBV7-9	TRBJ2-7	-	TGTGCCAGCAGCTTAGGCTCGGGTCGATCATGGGAGCAGTACTTC	CASSLGSGRSWEQYF
-	TRBV5-6	TRBJ1-5	-	TGTGCCAGCAGCTTGGTTAGCCTAGGAGCGACTCAGCCCCAGCATTTT	CASSLVSLGATQPQHF
-	TRBV18	TRBJ2-3	-	TGTGCCAGCTCACCAATGACAGGCCCGGATACGCAGTATTTT	CASSPMTGPDTQYF
-	TRBV15	TRBJ1-1	-	TGTGCCACCAGCAGAGTGGCGGCAGGGGAAGCTTTCTTT	CATSRVAAGEAFF
-	TRBV19	TRBJ2-3	TRBD1	TGTGCCAGTAGGACAGGGGGCGACACTACGCAGTATTTT	CASRTGGDTTQYF